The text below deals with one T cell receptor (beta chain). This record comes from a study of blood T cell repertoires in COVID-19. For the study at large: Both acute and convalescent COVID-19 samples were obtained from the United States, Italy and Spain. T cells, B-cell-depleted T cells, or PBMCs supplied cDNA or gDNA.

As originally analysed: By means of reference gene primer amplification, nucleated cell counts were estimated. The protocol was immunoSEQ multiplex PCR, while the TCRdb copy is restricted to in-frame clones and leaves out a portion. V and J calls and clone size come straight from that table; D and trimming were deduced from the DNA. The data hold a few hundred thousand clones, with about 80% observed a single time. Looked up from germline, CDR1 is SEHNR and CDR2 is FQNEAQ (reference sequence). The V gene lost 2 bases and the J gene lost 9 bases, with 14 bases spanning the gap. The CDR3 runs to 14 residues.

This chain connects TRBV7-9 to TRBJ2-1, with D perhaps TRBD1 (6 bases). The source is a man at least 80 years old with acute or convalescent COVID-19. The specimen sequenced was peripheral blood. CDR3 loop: CASSLSFGTTEQFF. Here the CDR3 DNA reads TGTGCCAGCAGCTTATCCTTCGGGACAACTGAGCAGTTCTTC.